This T cell receptor (beta chain) was captured in a study of CD4 and CD8 cells across lung adenocarcinoma regions. Using its own MiXCR run on the PCR reads, TCRdb lists one record per CDR3 protein. This table has fewer than 10,000 distinct CDR3 sequences, over 45% appearing once. This clonotype turned up a few times. Samples came from patients with localized non-small cell lung adenocarcinoma. This CDR3 is built from 12 residues. Deletions cut 6 bases from V and 6 bases from J, with 11 bases between. CDR1 and CDR2 (germline): MNHEY, SVGEGT. The specimen was CD4+ T cells from the margin of a lung tumor. The genes are TRBV6-2 or TRBV6-3 and TRBJ1-1, with TRBD1 as a possible D gene (6 bases). This sequence originates from a female donor with lung adenocarcinoma. The CD4 and CD8 labels of this study may be unreliable. CDR3 coding DNA: TGTGCCAGCAGCTCACAGGGCCCTGAAGCTTTCTTT. This codes for CASSSQGPEAFF.